This T cell receptor beta chain was identified in a study of response to subunit inactivated influenza vaccine. Regarding the study as a whole: That few new T cells are recruited by each seasonal influenza vaccination was the authors' suggestion.

MiXCR, applied by TCRdb to the RT-PCR reads, yields one record per CDR3 protein. Of fewer than 750,000 distinct CDR3 sequences in the sample, less than 15% were seen once. The V gene's germline CDR1 is SEHNR and CDR2 FQNEAQ (reference sequence). Trimming cost V 1 base and J 7 bases; bases outside gene matches: 8. The CDR3 extends over 16 amino acids. This clonotype was observed a handful of times. Its target is not known. The rearrangement uses TRBV7-9 and TRBJ2-1; 9 nucleotides agree with TRBD2. The sequence was collected from a man aged 50-60 years who received an inactivated influenza vaccine. Source: PBMCs from blood, taken roughly 12 days after vaccination. The CDR3 DNA sequence: TGTGCCAGCAGCTTAGGCGGCGCGGGAGGGTGGAATGAGCAGTTCTTC. It is translated as CASSLGGAGGWNEQFF. Complete variable domain (other parts from reference TRBV7-9 and TRBJ2-1): DTGVSQNPRHKITKRGQNVTFRCDPISEHNRLYWYRQTLGQGPEFLTYFQNEAQLEKSRLLSDRFSAERPKGSFSTLEIQRTEQGDSAMYLCASSLGGAGGWNEQFFGPGTRLTVL.